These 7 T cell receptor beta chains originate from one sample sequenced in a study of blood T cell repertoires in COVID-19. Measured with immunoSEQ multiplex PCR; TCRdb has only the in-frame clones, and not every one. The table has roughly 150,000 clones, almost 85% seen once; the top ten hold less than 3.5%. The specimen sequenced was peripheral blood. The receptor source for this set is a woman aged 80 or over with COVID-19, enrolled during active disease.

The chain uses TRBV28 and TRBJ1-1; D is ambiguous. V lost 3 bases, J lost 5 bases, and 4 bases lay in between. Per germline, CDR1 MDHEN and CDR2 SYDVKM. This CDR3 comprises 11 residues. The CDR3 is CASSLRTEAFF. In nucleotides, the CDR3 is TGTGCCAGCAGTTTGAGGACTGAAGCTTTCTTT.

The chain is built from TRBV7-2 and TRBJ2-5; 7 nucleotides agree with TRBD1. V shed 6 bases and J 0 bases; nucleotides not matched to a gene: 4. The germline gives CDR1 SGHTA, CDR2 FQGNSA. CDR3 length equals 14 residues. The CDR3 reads CASRPDRYQETQYF. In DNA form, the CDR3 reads TGTGCCAGCAGACCGGACAGGTACCAAGAGACCCAGTACTTC.

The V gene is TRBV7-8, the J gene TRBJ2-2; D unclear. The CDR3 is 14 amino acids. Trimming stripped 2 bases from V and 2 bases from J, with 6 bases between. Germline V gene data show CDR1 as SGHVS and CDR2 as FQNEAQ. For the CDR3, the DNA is TGTGCCAGCAGCTTACTCCTCAACACCGGGGAGCTGTTTTTT. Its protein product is CASSLLLNTGELFF.

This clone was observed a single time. CDR3 sequence: CARSLDEYRQPVGGYTF. CDR3 in DNA: TGTGCCAGAAGCTTGGACGAGTATAGGCAACCTGTCGGGGGCTACACCTTC. V usage is TRBV5-3 and J usage is TRBJ1-2; D ambiguous. TRBV5-3 is assigned to the ORF class and has an uncertain function. The CDR3 contains 17 residues. Trimming took 0 bases from V and 8 from J, leaving 23 bases between them.

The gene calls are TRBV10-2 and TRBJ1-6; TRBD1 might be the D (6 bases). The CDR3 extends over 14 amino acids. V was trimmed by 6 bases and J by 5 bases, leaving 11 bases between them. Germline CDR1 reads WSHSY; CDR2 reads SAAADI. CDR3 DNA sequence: TGCGCCAGCAGGGTAGACAGGAATAATTCACCCCTCCACTTT. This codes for CASRVDRNNSPLHF.

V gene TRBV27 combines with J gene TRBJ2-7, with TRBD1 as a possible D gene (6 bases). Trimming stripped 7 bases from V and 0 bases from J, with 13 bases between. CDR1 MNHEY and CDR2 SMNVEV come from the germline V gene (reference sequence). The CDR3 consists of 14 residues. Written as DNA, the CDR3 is TGTGCCAGCACCCCAGGGGATAGCTCCTACGAGCAGTACTTC. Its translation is CASTPGDSSYEQYF.

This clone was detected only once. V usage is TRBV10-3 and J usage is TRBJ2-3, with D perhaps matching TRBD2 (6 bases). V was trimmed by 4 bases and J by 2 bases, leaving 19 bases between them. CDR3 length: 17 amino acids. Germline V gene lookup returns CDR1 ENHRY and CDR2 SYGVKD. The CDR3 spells CAISATTGGGFTDTQYF. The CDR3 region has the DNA TGTGCCATCAGTGCCACCACAGGTGGGGGGTTCACAGATACGCAGTATTTT.